One sample yielded the 16 T cell receptor beta chains listed below, sequenced in a study of control samples from healthy donors and cancer patients. Sequencing used immunoSEQ multiplex PCR; TCRdb keeps in-frame clones, though not all of them. The sample shows tens of thousands of clones, roughly 86% of them seen only once. Sample: blood. The source is a woman aged 55-75 years in good health.

The rearrangement uses TRBV7-6 and TRBJ1-4; D ambiguous. CDR1 is SGHVS and CDR2 is FNYEAQ in the germline V gene. Trimming shortened V by 2 bases and J by 0 bases, and 10 bases separated the two germline ends. CDR3 length: 16 residues. This CDR3 reads CASSLTTWATNEKLFF. DNA of the CDR3: TGTGCCAGCAGCTTAACGACCTGGGCAACTAATGAAAAACTGTTTTTT.

This chain connects TRBV12-3 or TRBV12-4 to TRBJ2-3; possible D gene TRBD2, 6 bases. The CDR3 sequence is 13 residues long. Trimming pared 4 bases from V and 6 bases from J, leaving 11 bases between. This chain's CDR3 is CASSWDLADTQYF. Here the CDR3 DNA reads TGTGCCAGCAGTTGGGACTTGGCGGATACGCAGTATTTT.

The chain is built from TRBV18 and TRBJ1-3, with TRBD1 identical over 10 bases. J lost 4 bases, V lost 2 bases, and 5 bases had no gene match. CDR1 is KGHSH and CDR2 is LQKENI in the germline V gene. The CDR3 has 16 residues. The CDR3 DNA follows: TGTGCCAGCTCACCAGGACAGGGGGTGCCGGGAAACACCATATATTTT. It translates to CASSPGQGVPGNTIYF.

This chain uses TRBV4-1 with TRBJ2-3; 14 nucleotides line up with TRBD2. J gave up 5 bases and V 1 base, and 11 bases lay outside the gene matches. This CDR3 comprises 19 residues. In germline, CDR1 is MGHRA, CDR2 YSYEKL. The CDR3 reads CASSQAPPGLAGAIDTQYF. The CDR3 DNA is TGCGCCAGCAGCCAAGCCCCACCGGGACTAGCGGGAGCAATAGATACGCAGTATTTT.

The chain has TRBV6-5 and TRBJ1-2; the D is unclear. Looked up from germline, CDR1 is MNHEY and CDR2 is SVGAGI. CDR3 length equals 11 residues. V gave up 6 bases and J gave up 4 bases, with 6 bases separating them. The CDR3 DNA sequence: TGTGCCAGCAGGGATTTCTATGGCTACACCTTC. Protein sequence: CASRDFYGYTF.

The table lists this clone with a few counts. The chain employs TRBV19 and TRBJ1-5; 9 bases line up with TRBD1. Germline CDR1 LNHDA, CDR2 SQIVND (reference sequence). V lost 10 bases and J lost 2; bases outside the gene matches: 6. The CDR3 is 14 amino acids. The CDR3 here is CATQDRGGNQPQHF. The CDR3 bases are TGTGCCACTCAGGACAGGGGTGGCAATCAGCCCCAGCATTTT.

Here the CDR3 DNA reads TGTGCCAGCAGACCCTGGACAGGGGGCTCAGATACGCAGTATTTT. Its protein is CASRPWTGGSDTQYF. The V gene is TRBV5-4, the J gene TRBJ2-3; 11 positions agree with TRBD1. Germline trimming cut 5 bases from V and 4 bases from J; bases unmatched to any gene: 6. From germline, CDR1 is SGHNT and CDR2 YYREEE (reference sequence). The CDR3 covers 15 residues. Full variable domain (outside the CDR3, taken from reference TRBV5-4 and TRBJ2-3): ETGVTQSPTHLIKTRGQQVTLRCSSQSGHNTVSWYQQALGQGPQFIFQYYREEENGRGNFPPRFSGLQFPNYSSELNVNALELDDSALYLCASRPWTGGSDTQYFGPGTRLTVL.

This clone was counted between two and nine times. The DNA for the CDR3 is TGTGCCAGCAGCCTGGTAGCGGCGGGGGAGCAGTACTTC. Protein sequence: CASSLVAAGEQYF. V gene TRBV14 combines with J gene TRBJ2-7; D perhaps matches TRBD2 (6 bases). Germline V gene sequence: CDR1 SGHDN, CDR2 FVKESK. The CDR3 sequence is 13 residues long. V was cut by 4 bases and J by 7 bases, with 14 bases left in between.

The V call is TRBV6-6, the J call TRBJ1-5; D not certain. CDR3 length equals 15 residues. Germline CDR1 and CDR2: MNHNY and SVGAGI (reference sequence). Trimming stripped 7 bases from V and 0 bases from J, with 13 bases between. The CDR3 sequence is CASNLVNHSNQPQHF. CDR3 coding DNA: TGTGCCAGCAACCTAGTAAATCATAGCAATCAGCCCCAGCATTTT.

The V gene is TRBV6-6, the J gene TRBJ2-5, with a possible D match to TRBD1 (6 bases). From germline, CDR1 is MNHNY and CDR2 SVGAGI (reference sequence). CDR3 length: 16 amino acids. The V gene lost 0 bases and the J gene lost 1 base, with 12 bases spanning the gap. This chain's CDR3 is CASSYSTGGPQETQYF. For the CDR3, the DNA is TGTGCCAGCAGTTACTCGACAGGTGGACCCCAAGAGACCCAGTACTTC.

The rearrangement links TRBV20-1 to TRBJ2-1, with 8 bases matching TRBD2. The germline V gene encodes CDR1 DFQATT and CDR2 SNEGSKA (reference sequence). The CDR3 sequence is 13 residues long. Germline trimming cut 3 bases from V and 8 bases from J; bases unmatched to any gene: 6. The chain's CDR3 is CSASHGRADEQFF. DNA of the CDR3: TGCAGTGCTAGTCACGGGAGGGCCGATGAGCAGTTCTTC.

This chain joins TRBV7-9 and TRBJ2-5, with TRBD2 matching 12 bases. This CDR3 has 17 amino acids. The J segment lost 0 bases and the V segment lost 3 bases, leaving 5 bases of the junction unmatched. From germline, CDR1 is SEHNR and CDR2 FQNEAQ (reference sequence). CDR3: CASSFGLAGSNQETQYF. In DNA form, the CDR3 reads TGTGCCAGCAGCTTTGGACTAGCGGGGTCAAACCAAGAGACCCAGTACTTC. Variable domain in full (rest from reference TRBV7-9 and TRBJ2-5): DTGVSQNPRHKITKRGQNVTFRCDPISEHNRLYWYRQTLGQGPEFLTYFQNEAQLEKSRLLSDRFSAERPKGSFSTLEIQRTEQGDSAMYLCASSFGLAGSNQETQYFGPGTRLLVL.

The chain links TRBV5-1 to TRBJ1-5, with 9 bases that match TRBD1. Looked up from germline, CDR1 is SGHRS and CDR2 is YFSETQ. This CDR3 is 13 amino acids long. The junction had 1 base not matched to a gene; V was cut back by 4 bases and J by 5 bases. The CDR3 DNA sequence: TGCGCCAGCAGCCGGACAGGGGATCAGCCCCAGCATTTT. Its translation: CASSRTGDQPQHF.

The chain recombines TRBV3-1 (or the pseudogene TRBV3-2) with TRBJ2-7; D not certain. V gave up 2 bases and J gave up 0 bases, with 2 bases separating them. The CDR3 runs 12 residues. Germline-derived CDR1 and CDR2 are LGHDT and YNNKEL (reference sequence). The DNA of the CDR3 is TGTGCCAGCAGCCAAATCTCCTACGAGCAGTACTTC. Translated: CASSQISYEQYF.

This clone was detected many times. The gene calls are TRBV7-2 and TRBJ1-4, with 8 bases fitting TRBD1. This CDR3 contains 14 residues. Germline lookup yields CDR1 SGHTA and CDR2 FQGNSA. With V trimmed by 6 bases and J by 6 bases, 6 bases remained unmatched. DNA of the CDR3: TGTGCCAGCAGAACCGGGACAGGCTATGAAAAACTGTTTTTT. Protein sequence: CASRTGTGYEKLFF.

The chain uses TRBV7-9 and TRBJ1-2; D remains ambiguous. Germline loops: CDR1 SEHNR, CDR2 FQNEAQ (reference sequence). V was pared by 4 bases and J by 8 bases, with 5 bases between. The CDR3 is 10 amino acids. DNA for the CDR3: TGTGCCAGCAGCTCCTGGGGCTACACCTTC. It translates to CASSSWGYTF.